One and the same sample provided the 23 T cell receptor beta chains below, sequenced in a study of response to subunit inactivated influenza vaccine. Each CDR3 protein gets one entry after TCRdb re-called the RT-PCR reads with MiXCR. In the table there are 860,000 or so distinct CDR3 sequences, 21% of which are singletons. The input for sequencing was PBMCs from blood, taken more than 4 days after vaccination. These receptors were taken from a man aged 50-59 years who received an inactivated influenza vaccine.

The chain combines TRBV6-2 or TRBV6-3 with TRBJ2-1, with D unresolved. Germline-derived CDR1 and CDR2 are MNHEY and SVGEGT. The CDR3 loop spans 18 amino acids. The V and J ends lost 5 bases and 3 bases respectively, with 23 bases between them. The CDR3 region is CASSHQTFGQTLYNEQFF. The CDR3 DNA reads as TGTGCCAGCAGTCACCAGACCTTCGGGCAGACCCTCTACAATGAGCAGTTCTTC.

The chain combines TRBV12-3 or TRBV12-4 with TRBJ2-3; 13 nucleotides line up with TRBD2. V trimming: 5 bases; J trimming: 4 bases; junction bases outside the gene matches: 3. The CDR3 has 15 residues. The CDR3, as DNA: TGTGCCAGCAGTACTAGCGGGGGGGCGGCAGATACGCAGTATTTT. This encodes CASSTSGGAADTQYF.

This clonotype was counted only a few times. This chain joins TRBV29-1 and TRBJ1-1, with a weak D call TRBD1 (6 bases). The V gene's germline CDR1 is SQVTM and CDR2 ANQGSEA. Trimming left V 6 bases short and J 5 bases short, with 19 bases between. This CDR3 comprises 14 residues. The CDR3 bases are TGCAGCGTCGCAGGACTCATAAGGGGGACTGAAGCTTTCTTT. It encodes CSVAGLIRGTEAFF.

The genes are TRBV7-2 and TRBJ2-4; a possible D gene is TRBD2 (6 bases). Germline loops: CDR1 SGHTA, CDR2 FQGNSA. V shed 5 bases and J shed 5 bases, with 19 bases lying between them. This CDR3 region has 16 residues. The CDR3 sequence: CASSIHRGRGQNIQYF. CDR3 bases: TGTGCCAGCAGCATTCATCGGGGGAGAGGGCAAAACATTCAGTACTTC.

This chain joins TRBV7-9 and TRBJ2-1, with D hard to call. Trimming took off 5 bases at V and 0 bases at J, with 11 bases between the two ends. The V gene's germline CDR1 is SEHNR and CDR2 FQNEAQ (reference sequence). The CDR3 has 15 amino acids. The CDR3, as DNA: TGTGCCAGCAGCATCACACAGAGCTCCTACAATGAGCAGTTCTTC. This gives the protein CASSITQSSYNEQFF. Full variable domain (outside the CDR3, taken from reference TRBV7-9 and TRBJ2-1): DTGVSQNPRHKITKRGQNVTFRCDPISEHNRLYWYRQTLGQGPEFLTYFQNEAQLEKSRLLSDRFSAERPKGSFSTLEIQRTEQGDSAMYLCASSITQSSYNEQFFGPGTRLTVL.

The chain carries TRBV20-1 and TRBJ2-7; tentatively, D is TRBD1 (6 bases). CDR1 and CDR2 from the germline V gene are DFQATT and SNEGSKA (reference sequence). The CDR3 sequence is 13 residues long. Trimming pared 3 bases from V and 2 bases from J, leaving 11 bases between. CDR3 loop: CSARGDIAYEQYF. Written as DNA, the CDR3 is TGCAGTGCTAGGGGGGACATAGCCTACGAGCAGTACTTC.

V is TRBV7-2 and J is TRBJ2-7; D is perhaps TRBD1 (6 bases). The V end was cut by 5 bases, the J end by 3 bases, with 17 bases between. The germline gives CDR1 SGHTA, CDR2 FQGNSA. The CDR3 contains 15 residues. Written as DNA, the CDR3 is TGTGCCAGCAGCCCCAGACCCCAGGGGATCTACGAGCAGTACTTC. It is translated as CASSPRPQGIYEQYF.

This clonotype was counted between two and nine times. This sequence joins TRBV12-3 or TRBV12-4 and TRBJ2-3; 7 nucleotides align to TRBD1. Unmatched junction bases numbered 8, after V lost 2 bases and J lost 0 bases. This CDR3 has 17 residues. In DNA form, the CDR3 reads TGTGCCAGCAGTTTAAGGGGGCCGGGACACAGCACAGATACGCAGTATTTT. Amino acid sequence: CASSLRGPGHSTDTQYF.

This clonotype was counted at least ten times. The chain uses TRBV29-1 and TRBJ2-2; D unclear. Germline loops: CDR1 SQVTM, CDR2 ANQGSEA. This CDR3 contains 11 residues. V was trimmed by 7 bases and J by 1 base, leaving 4 bases between them. The CDR3, as DNA: TGCAGCGCAGGGAACACCGGGGAGCTGTTTTTT. Its protein product is CSAGNTGELFF.

Many counts were recorded for this clonotype. The rearrangement uses TRBV5-1 and TRBJ2-7; TRBD1 matches at 8 bases. Germline loops: CDR1 SGHRS, CDR2 YFSETQ. The J segment lost 4 bases and the V segment lost 3 bases, leaving 6 bases of the junction unmatched. The CDR3 consists of 14 residues. The CDR3, as DNA: TGCGCCAGCAGCTCGGGACAGGAAGAATACGAGCAGTACTTC. Encoded protein: CASSSGQEEYEQYF.

The V gene is TRBV20-1, the J gene TRBJ2-3, with a weak D call TRBD2 (5 bases). Trimming stripped 2 bases from V and 3 bases from J, with 9 bases between. Germline V gene data show CDR1 as DFQATT and CDR2 as SNEGSKA (reference sequence). The CDR3 is 13 amino acids. CDR3 DNA sequence: TGCAGTGCTAGACAACTAGTTACAGATACGCAGTATTTT. Amino acid sequence: CSARQLVTDTQYF.

This sequence joins TRBV30 and TRBJ2-7; 7 bases fit TRBD1. V dropped 1 base and J dropped 6; count of bases not matched to a gene: 0. The CDR3 is 11 amino acids. Germline CDR1 reads GTSNPN; CDR2 reads SVGIG (reference sequence). In nucleotides, the CDR3 is TGTGCCTGGAGTGCAGGGGGCGAGCAGTACTTC. The encoded protein is CAWSAGGEQYF.

Ten or more counts support this clonotype. The chain employs TRBV5-1 and TRBJ2-5; D may be TRBD1 or TRBD2 (5 bases each). The V gene lost 5 bases and the J gene lost 7 bases, with 21 bases spanning the gap. Looked up from germline, CDR1 is SGHRS and CDR2 is YFSETQ. This CDR3 contains 15 residues. This CDR3 reads CASRSDLGDLGTQYF. The CDR3 DNA follows: TGCGCCAGCAGAAGTGATTTGGGGGATTTGGGGACCCAGTACTTC.

V usage is TRBV20-1 and J usage is TRBJ2-1; 10 bases match TRBD2. J was trimmed by 2 bases and V by 1 base; bases with no gene match: 8. This CDR3 has 17 amino acids. The germline V gene encodes CDR1 DFQATT and CDR2 SNEGSKA (reference sequence). This chain's CDR3 is CSARGWASGGPYNEQFF. The DNA for the CDR3 is TGCAGTGCTAGAGGGTGGGCTAGCGGGGGCCCCTACAATGAGCAGTTCTTC.

This clonotype was found many times. The chain uses TRBV29-1 and TRBJ2-7, with 8 nucleotides matching TRBD2. CDR1 SQVTM and CDR2 ANQGSEA come from the germline V gene. After removal of 4 bases from V and 2 bases from J, the junction contained 1 base not matched to a gene. This CDR3 comprises 12 residues. This CDR3 is CSVVAGTYEQYF. For the CDR3, the DNA is TGCAGCGTTGTAGCGGGAACCTACGAGCAGTACTTC.

This clonotype was found a few times. The chain carries TRBV5-5 and TRBJ2-3; 9 bases line up with TRBD2. The V and J ends lost 0 bases and 0 bases, in that order; junction bases with no gene match: 5. The CDR3 is made up of 17 amino acids. Germline assignment: CDR1 SGHKS and CDR2 YYEKEE (reference sequence). Here the CDR3 reads CASSLAATSGSTDTQYF. CDR3 in DNA: TGTGCCAGCAGCTTGGCCGCCACTAGCGGGAGCACAGATACGCAGTATTTT.

The V call is TRBV2, the J call TRBJ2-7, with TRBD1 identical over 7 bases. V was pared by 7 bases and J by 3 bases, with 6 bases of the junction left unmatched. Looked up from germline, CDR1 is SNHLY and CDR2 is FYNNEI. The CDR3 covers 13 residues. CDR3 in DNA: TGTGCCAGCACCGGGACAGAAAACTACGAGCAGTACTTC. Protein product: CASTGTENYEQYF.

The genes are TRBV6-2 or TRBV6-3 and TRBJ2-1; TRBD2 agrees at 9 bases. V dropped 2 bases and J dropped 2; count of bases not matched to a gene: 7. Germline loops: CDR1 MNHEY, CDR2 SVGEGT. The CDR3 runs 17 residues. The CDR3, as DNA: TGTGCCAGCAGTTACGGGGGTAGCGGGGGACCCTACAATGAGCAGTTCTTC. Its protein product is CASSYGGSGGPYNEQFF.

V and J are TRBV10-3 and TRBJ2-7; 7 bases fit TRBD2. With V trimmed by 9 bases and J by 5 bases, 10 bases remained unmatched. This CDR3 has 13 residues. Germline V gene sequence: CDR1 ENHRY, CDR2 SYGVKD. The CDR3 spells CAMRVTSGDEQYF. CDR3 nucleotides: TGTGCCATGAGGGTTACGAGCGGGGACGAGCAGTACTTC.

With regard to this clonotype: The germline gene is not matched at one end of the junction; a read error may be the cause. The V gene is TRBV7-7, the J gene TRBJ2-2; 8 nucleotides line up with TRBD1. The CDR3 loop spans 15 amino acids. CDR1 SSHAT and CDR2 FNYEAQ come from the germline V gene (reference sequence). The CDR3 spells CASSSGQGHTGELFF. CDR3 coding DNA: TGTGCTAGCAGCTCTGGACAGGGACACACCGGGGAGCTGTTTTTT. The whole variable domain, remainder taken from reference TRBV7-7 and TRBJ2-2, is GAGVSQSPRYKVTKRGQDVTLRCDPISSHATLYWYQQALGQGPEFLTYFNYEAQPDKSGLPSDRFSAERPEGSISTLTIQRTEQRDSAMYRCASSSGQGHTGELFFGEGSRLTVL.

The rearrangement links TRBV7-3 to TRBJ2-7; D unresolved. The germline gives CDR1 SGHTA, CDR2 FQGTGA. The CDR3 sequence is 14 residues long. Trimming stripped 0 bases from V and 3 bases from J, with 9 bases between. The CDR3 bases are TGTGCCAGCAGCTTAACGGGCATTGGCTACGAGCAGTACTTC. It is translated as CASSLTGIGYEQYF.

This clonotype appeared a few times. The V and J genes are TRBV11-2 and TRBJ1-2, with D tentatively TRBD1 (5 bases). The CDR3 spans 16 residues. CDR1 and CDR2 from the germline V gene are SGHAT and FQNNGV. V lost 6 bases and J 5 bases, leaving 22 bases between the germline ends. In DNA, the CDR3 is TGTGCCAGCAGATCACTCCGGGACCTTAAGGTTTATGGCTACACCTTC. Translation: CASRSLRDLKVYGYTF.

This clonotype was found a few times. The V gene is TRBV7-2, the J gene TRBJ2-1; the match to TRBD2 covers 7 bases. V lost 1 base and J lost 8; bases outside the gene matches: 5. This CDR3 contains 14 residues. Looked up from germline, CDR1 is SGHTA and CDR2 is FQGNSA. Written as DNA, the CDR3 is TGTGCCAGCAGCTTAGGTGTAGCGGGCTATGAGCAGTTCTTC. This encodes CASSLGVAGYEQFF.